These 20 T cell receptor beta chains share one sample of origin, sequenced in a study of cytomegalovirus exposure and HLA in healthy donors (dated by TCRdb to the late 2010s). Libraries came from the immunoSEQ multiplex PCR assay. For the multiplex PCR, a mixture combining 60 forward primers for TCR Vbeta segments and 13 reverse primers for TCR Jbeta segments was used. As stored in TCRdb, this immuneACCESS dataset retains in-frame rearrangements with V and J assigned. A fraction of the clones does not appear; measured against another copy, unresolved V genes explain less than half of the discrepancy, and the remainder lacks a known reason. The sample table contains fewer than 200,000 clones; only one count was recorded for approximately 80% of them. Together, the top ten hold about 10% of the sample. The material sequenced was PBMCs. The receptors originated from a man over 45 in good health and CMV-seropositive.

The J gene is TRBJ1-1, the V gene TRBV14; tentative D call: TRBD1 (5 bases). CDR1 is SGHDN, CDR2 FVKESK, per germline. This CDR3 has 13 amino acids. V lost 4 bases and J 10 bases, leaving 16 bases between the germline ends. CDR3 amino acids: CASSPQDLGRAFF. CDR3 in DNA: TGTGCCAGCAGCCCGCAGGATCTGGGGCGAGCTTTCTTT.

The rearrangement joins TRBV9 to TRBJ2-7, with 7 bases matching TRBD1. Germline V lookup: CDR1 SGDLS, CDR2 YYNGEE. There are 14 residues in the CDR3. J gave up 3 bases and V 4 bases, and 7 bases lay outside the gene matches. CDR3 nucleotide sequence: TGTGCCAGCAGCCCAGGGGGACAAGACTACGAGCAGTACTTC. Amino acids: CASSPGGQDYEQYF.

With respect to this clone: The same CDR3 arises from other DNA sequences in this sample as well. The V call is TRBV6-5, the J call TRBJ1-2; D is perhaps TRBD1 (5 bases). The CDR3 length is 13 residues. Looked up from germline, CDR1 is MNHEY and CDR2 is SVGAGI. V shed 0 bases and J shed 4 bases, with 6 bases lying between them. Here the CDR3 DNA reads TGTGCCAGCAGTTACTCAACAGGCTATGGCTACACCTTC. Protein sequence: CASSYSTGYGYTF.

The chain has TRBV30 and TRBJ1-5; 8 bases align to TRBD1. Losses at the gene ends were 0 bases for V and 5 bases for J; bases not matched to a gene: 9. This CDR3 spans 16 amino acids. Per the germline V gene, CDR1 is GTSNPN and CDR2 is SVGIG (reference sequence). The CDR3 region has the DNA TGTGCCTGGAGTGTACCCCACGGGACAGGTTATCAGCCCCAGCATTTT. This sequence encodes CAWSVPHGTGYQPQHF.

In regard to this clone: Sequence at one end of the junction differs from germline and may be a read error. The rearrangement uses TRBV5-6 and TRBJ1-1; D gene ambiguous. Germline V CDR1 and CDR2: SGHDT, YYEEEE. The CDR3 is made up of 15 amino acids. CDR3 sequence (DNA): TGTGCCAGCAGCTTCGGTTCAGCCGGGAACGCTGAAGCTTTCTTT. This gives the protein CASSFGSAGNAEAFF.

The rearrangement uses TRBV11-2 and TRBJ1-4, with a possible D match to TRBD1 (6 bases). Trimming removed 0 bases at V and 8 bases at J, with 10 bases between. Germline V gives CDR1 SGHAT, CDR2 FQNNGV. This CDR3 has 14 amino acids. CDR3 protein: CASSLEQGWEKLFF. The CDR3, as DNA: TGTGCCAGCAGCTTAGAACAGGGCTGGGAAAAACTGTTTTTT.

This rearrangement joins TRBV30 to TRBJ1-3; TRBD1 might be the D (6 bases). Trimming stripped 0 bases from V and 3 bases from J, with 6 bases between. The CDR3 extends over 13 amino acids. Germline values: CDR1 GTSNPN, CDR2 SVGIG (reference sequence). CDR3 bases: TGTGCCTGGAGTGTACAGGGTGGAAACACCATATATTTT. Amino acids: CAWSVQGGNTIYF.

The chain joins TRBV22-1 to TRBJ1-2; no DNA check was done on the table's D call, TRBD1. TRBV22-1 is a documented pseudogene. CDR3 length: 14 residues. CDR3 DNA sequence: TGTCCTGGGAGCGGCGCCTCAGGGGAAGCTGGCTACACCTTC. Protein sequence: CPGSGASGEAGYTF.

This clone was seen only a few times. This rearrangement joins TRBV11-2 to TRBJ2-7; tentatively, D is TRBD1 (5 bases). V was shortened by 1 base and J by 5 bases, with 12 bases between the two germline ends. Germline loops: CDR1 SGHAT, CDR2 FQNNGV. The CDR3 has 14 residues. CDR3 coding DNA: TGTGCCAGCAGCTTAGTGAAGGGGATCCACGAGCAGTACTTC. This translates into CASSLVKGIHEQYF.

The chain links TRBV18 to TRBJ1-1; possible D gene TRBD1, 6 bases. This CDR3 has 16 amino acids. Germline V gene data show CDR1 as KGHSH and CDR2 as LQKENI. Between the trimmed V and J ends, which lost 0 bases and 0 bases, there was a span of 11 bases. CDR3 protein: CASSPPAGAMNTEAFF. CDR3 nucleotide sequence: TGTGCCAGCTCACCACCGGCAGGGGCAATGAACACTGAAGCTTTCTTT.

The J gene is TRBJ2-1, the V gene TRBV12-5; 10 positions match TRBD1. Looked up from germline, CDR1 is LGHNT and CDR2 is FRNRAP. The CDR3 contains 15 residues. V dropped 3 bases and J dropped 5; count of bases not matched to a gene: 4. The CDR3 nucleotides read TGTGCTAGTGGTTTTGGAGGGACAGGGGACAATGAGCAGTTCTTC. As protein: CASGFGGTGDNEQFF.

This clone was recorded only once. This chain connects TRBV7-9 to TRBJ1-6; D is undetermined. The germline V gene has CDR1 SEHNR and CDR2 FQNEAQ (reference sequence). Trimming pared 7 bases from V and 7 bases from J, leaving 11 bases between. This CDR3 spans 13 amino acids. CDR3 residues: CASNQAKNSPLHF. CDR3 nucleotide sequence: TGTGCCAGCAACCAGGCAAAGAATTCACCCCTCCACTTT.

About this clone itself: The junction shows a germline mismatch at one end, possibly a read error. J is TRBJ2-7 and V is TRBV5-1; TRBD2 matches 11 bases. The CDR3 spans 14 residues. Per the germline V gene, CDR1 is SGHRS and CDR2 is YFSETQ. The CDR3 DNA reads as TGCGCCAGCAGCTTGGAACTAGCGGGAGCCCAGTCTGTCTTC. Its translation is CASSLELAGAQSVF. Full variable domain (outside the CDR3, taken from reference TRBV5-1 and TRBJ2-7): KAGVTQTPRYLIKTRGQQVTLSCSPISGHRSVSWYQQTPGQGLQFLFEYFSETQRNKGNFPGRFSGRQFSNSRSEMNVSTLELGDSALYLCASSLELAGAQSVFGPGTRLTVT.

The chain recombines TRBV25-1 with TRBJ1-2, with D unresolved. CDR1 is MGHDK, CDR2 SYGVNS, per germline. Trimming pared 7 bases from V and 8 bases from J, leaving 11 bases between. The CDR3 runs to 11 residues. In DNA, the CDR3 is TGTGCCAGCACCGCCGGTTGGGGCTACACCTTC. As protein: CASTAGWGYTF.

The chain uses TRBV18 and TRBJ1-2; D is uncertain. Trimming removed 1 base at V and 4 bases at J, with 7 bases between. Germline V gene lookup returns CDR1 KGHSH and CDR2 LQKENI. This CDR3 region has 13 residues. CDR3 residues: CASSPLEVYGYTF. As DNA, the CDR3 is TGTGCCAGCTCACCACTGGAGGTCTATGGCTACACCTTC.

J is TRBJ2-5 and V is TRBV30; TRBD2 matches 8 bases. Trimming removed 4 bases from V and 0 bases from J; junction bases left unmatched: 7. Germline assignment: CDR1 GTSNPN and CDR2 SVGIG (reference sequence). This CDR3 is 15 amino acids long. The CDR3 nucleotides read TGTGCCTGGAACCCCGGGGGGGGGTACCAAGAGACCCAGTACTTC. Translated, it gives CAWNPGGGYQETQYF.

This clone was seen only a few times. The V gene is TRBV4-1, the J gene TRBJ2-7, with 12 bases that match TRBD2. The CDR3 has 16 amino acids. Germline values: CDR1 MGHRA, CDR2 YSYEKL. J gave up 2 bases and V 4 bases, and 6 bases lay outside the gene matches. Here the CDR3 reads CASSPRTSGTPYEQYF. CDR3 DNA: TGCGCCAGCAGCCCCAGGACTAGCGGGACTCCCTACGAGCAGTACTTC.

The J gene is TRBJ1-2, the V gene TRBV10-3; TRBD1 aligns across 8 bases. The CDR3 contains 15 residues. Looked up from germline, CDR1 is ENHRY and CDR2 is SYGVKD. The V gene end was trimmed by 4 bases and the J gene end by 0 bases; junction bases not matched to a gene: 4. CDR3 in DNA: TGTGCCATCAGTGCCCAGGGGGCCGCTAACTATGGCTACACCTTC. Its translation is CAISAQGAANYGYTF.

The chain has TRBV6-5 and TRBJ1-1; D is perhaps TRBD1 (5 bases). Per germline, CDR1 MNHEY and CDR2 SVGAGI. Trimming shortened V by 0 bases and J by 4 bases, and 12 bases separated the two germline ends. The CDR3 spans 15 residues. The CDR3 DNA follows: TGTGCCAGCAGTTACTCGTGGGGGGAGGGCACTGAAGCTTTCTTT. The encoded protein is CASSYSWGEGTEAFF.

The CDR3 DNA reads TGCAGCGTATCAGGGGGATGGGGCACTGAAGCTTTCTTT. Translated, it gives CSVSGGWGTEAFF. This sequence joins TRBV29-1 and TRBJ1-1, with TRBD1 identical over 7 bases. The V gene end was trimmed by 6 bases and the J gene end by 4 bases; junction bases not matched to a gene: 8. This CDR3 has 13 residues. CDR1 is SQVTM, CDR2 ANQGSEA, per germline.